Included here is one T cell receptor beta chain sequence, with context. These data belong to a study of blood T cell repertoires in COVID-19. Study summary: Specimens from acute and convalescent COVID-19 originated in the United States, Italy and Spain. Sources were T cells, B-cell-depleted T cells, or PBMCs; the material itself was cDNA or gDNA.

The germline CDR1 and CDR2 sequences are MNHEY and SVGAGI. Trimming shortened V by 6 bases and J by 4 bases, and 12 bases separated the two germline ends. This CDR3 has 13 residues. Original data processing: Estimated nucleated cell counts came from reference gene primer amplification. Data came from immunoSEQ multiplex PCR; TCRdb stores just in-frame clones and leaves some out. V, J and clone size were drawn from that table, and D and trimming were deduced from the DNA. The sample includes around 230,000 clones, roughly 85% seen only once; the top ten take approximately 2.6%. The sequence came from a woman aged 70-85 years with active or convalescent COVID-19. The chain employs TRBV6-5 and TRBJ1-2, with D uncertain. Sequencing was carried out using peripheral blood. The CDR3 DNA reads TGTGCCAGCAGCACGGCGGTGGTCTATGGCTACACCTTC. Translation: CASSTAVVYGYTF.